This TCR beta chain was sequenced in a study of blood T cells in healthy people across ages. At the level of the study: Template switching retrieved approximately one barcoded beta molecule for each two T cells.

The CDR3 spans 13 residues. V dropped 7 bases and J dropped 3 bases, with 15 bases sitting between them. CDR1 is SQVTM and CDR2 is ANQGSEA in the germline V gene. This clonotype was detected a few times. All donors came from Russia, were Caucasian and healthy, and spanned ages roughly 6 to 95. Then a second PCR, running roughly 7 to 11 cycles, was carried out with a sample-barcoded 5' primer and a J-beta primer mix. Each cDNA molecule, via a template-switch adaptor with 12 random nucleotides, was tagged. MiXCR was run by TCRdb on the 5' RACE reads, yielding one entry per CDR3 protein. The table shows fewer than 900,000 distinct CDR3 sequences, with roughly 41% occurring only once.

This chain joins TRBV29-1 and TRBJ1-2; tentative D call: TRBD1 (6 bases). The TCR was taken from an older woman in good health. Sequenced: blood. The CDR3 DNA reads TGCAGCGGAGATGTGGACAGTCACTATGGCTACACCTTC. Encoded protein: CSGDVDSHYGYTF. The whole variable domain, filled in from reference TRBV29-1 and TRBJ1-2, reads SAVISQKPSRDICQRGTSLTIQCQVDSQVTMMFWYRQQPGQSLTLIATANQGSEATYESGFVIDKFPISRPNLTFSTLTVSNMSPEDSSIYLCSGDVDSHYGYTFGSGTRLTVV.